This TCR beta chain was sequenced in a study of T cells in Graves' hyperthyroidism and ophthalmopathy. General observations from the study: Ophthalmopathy cases were set apart from stable hyperthyroidism by a 13 V-J model.

The CDR3 runs to 15 residues. V lost 5 bases and J 7 bases, leaving 15 bases between the germline ends. The germline V gene has CDR1 SGHTA and CDR2 FQGNSA. Concerning this clonotype itself: Antigen unknown.

Amplification of TCR beta CDR3 regions used RNA as the template. HTBI primers were the set used in a first-round RT-PCR of the TCR CDR3. TCRdb reanalysed the multiplex PCR reads using MiXCR and keeps one entry per CDR3 protein. The sample carries about 570,000 distinct CDR3 sequences, approximately 44% recorded once. The TCR comes from an adult woman with Graves' disease, either hyperthyroidism or ophthalmopathy (not recorded which). The genes are TRBV7-2 and TRBJ1-6, with D possibly matching TRBD1 (5 bases). The sample taken for sequencing was peripheral blood or thyroid tissue (not recorded which). CDR3 loop: CASSRPGLANSPLHF. Written as DNA, the CDR3 is TGTGCCAGCAGCAGACCGGGACTAGCGAATTCACCCCTCCACTTT.